A selection of T cell receptor beta chains follows, all from one sample in a study of CD8+ T cells in alopecia areata. Repertoires were generated with immunoSEQ multiplex PCR, while TCRdb's copy carries only in-frame clones and drops some. The sample contains about 140,000 clones, about 88% of which appear only once. This material consisted of CD8+ T cells sorted from blood, taken at week 4, from a patient treated with tofacitinib. These receptor sequences come from a human donor with alopecia areata. Each CDR3 is given with its conserved first and last residue. Fields, in order: D gene, V gene, J gene, clone size, CDR3 protein, CDR3 DNA. A D gene is named only where the DNA matches it firmly. Clone size appears in some rows only: once, few, many, or a class for an expanded clone.

-	TRBV6-5	TRBJ2-3	-	CASSYSAQGTDTQYF	TGTGCCAGCAGTTATTCGGCGCAGGGCACAGATACGCAGTATTTT
-	TRBV28	TRBJ2-2	-	CAIVLGTGELFF	TGTGCCATTGTTTTAGGCACCGGGGAGCTGTTTTTT
TRBD1	TRBV23-1	TRBJ2-5	-	CASSHPRTGAETQYF	TGCGCCAGCAGTCATCCGAGAACAGGGGCGGAGACCCAGTACTTC
-	TRBV4-2	TRBJ2-3	-	CASSQTDSSTDTQYF	TGTGCCAGCAGCCAGACGGATTCTAGCACAGATACGCAGTATTTT
TRBD2	TRBV7-2	TRBJ2-2	-	CASSPGLATGELFF	TGTGCCAGCAGCCCGGGACTAGCCACCGGGGAGCTGTTTTTT
-	TRBV7-9	TRBJ1-2	-	CASSTPLDRNGYTF	TGTGCCAGCAGCACCCCCCTCGACAGGAATGGCTACACCTTC
-	TRBV29-1	TRBJ2-7	-	CSVDGWDPYEQYF	TGCAGCGTTGACGGCTGGGATCCCTACGAGCAGTACTTC
TRBD2	TRBV30	TRBJ2-1	-	CAWEGTSGRNEQFF	TGTGCCTGGGAAGGGACTAGCGGGAGAAATGAGCAGTTCTTC
TRBD1	TRBV9	TRBJ1-1	-	CASSALGQGGMNTEAFF	TGTGCCAGCAGCGCCTTGGGGCAGGGGGGGATGAACACTGAAGCTTTCTTT
-	TRBV2	TRBJ2-2	-	CASSGGDGYTGELFF	TGTGCCAGCAGTGGGGGGGACGGCTACACCGGGGAGCTGTTTTTT
TRBD2	TRBV4-1	TRBJ2-1	few	CASSQGLAGNEQFF	TGCGCCAGCAGCCAGGGACTAGCGGGCAATGAGCAGTTCTTC
-	TRBV23-1	TRBJ2-7	-	CASSPHGQAYEQYF	TGCGCCAGCAGTCCCCACGGGCAGGCCTACGAGCAGTACTTC
-	TRBV4-1	TRBJ2-5	-	CASSQDRGVGETQYF	TGCGCCAGCAGCCAAGATAGGGGGGTAGGTGAGACCCAGTACTTC
-	TRBV2	TRBJ2-2	-	CASRPGHGELFF	TGTGCCAGCCGCCCGGGTCACGGGGAGCTGTTTTTT
TRBD1	TRBV5-4	TRBJ1-1	-	CASSEATGDEAFF	TGTGCCAGCAGCGAAGCGACAGGGGACGAAGCTTTCTTT
-	TRBV9	TRBJ2-1	-	CASSDNSYNEQFF	TGTGCCAGCAGCGATAACAGCTACAATGAGCAGTTCTTC
-	TRBV7-8	TRBJ1-1	-	CASSLAYTNTEAFF	TGTGCCAGCAGCTTAGCCTACACGAACACTGAAGCTTTCTTT
-	TRBV6-5	TRBJ1-2	-	CASRRAYEGYGYTF	TGTGCCAGCAGGAGAGCTTATGAAGGCTATGGCTACACCTTC
-	TRBV29-1	TRBJ2-1	few	CSVALNEQFF	TGCAGCGTCGCCCTAAATGAGCAGTTCTTC
TRBD2	TRBV29-1	TRBJ2-1	-	CSVEIGGRPYNEQFF	TGCAGCGTTGAAATCGGCGGGAGACCCTACAATGAGCAGTTCTTC
-	TRBV7-9	TRBJ2-5	-	CASSPLRYQETQYF	TGTGCCAGCAGCCCTCTCAGATACCAAGAGACCCAGTACTTC
-	TRBV2	TRBJ1-3	once	CASSSGRGRNTIYF	TGTGCCAGCAGCTCTGGACGGGGAAGGAACACCATATATTTT
TRBD1	TRBV5-6	TRBJ1-2	-	CASSPITGDGYTF	TGTGCCAGCAGCCCAATAACAGGGGATGGCTACACCTTC
-	TRBV11-2	TRBJ1-1	-	CASSLDSQRSNTEAFF	TGTGCCAGCAGCTTAGATTCCCAACGGTCGAACACTGAAGCTTTCTTT
TRBD1	TRBV7-8	TRBJ2-1	-	CASSLTGTGMRFF	TGTGCCAGCAGCCTTACTGGGACAGGGATGCGGTTCTTC
TRBD2	TRBV27	TRBJ2-7	-	CASSLRIAGGYEQYF	TGTGCCAGCAGTTTAAGGATAGCGGGAGGCTACGAGCAGTACTTC
TRBD1	TRBV6-5	TRBJ2-7	-	CASRIPGQGDYEQYF	TGTGCCAGCAGGATCCCGGGACAGGGCGACTACGAGCAGTACTTC
-	TRBV29-1	TRBJ2-3	-	CSVERVTSTDTQYF	TGCAGCGTTGAACGGGTTACTAGCACAGATACGCAGTATTTT